This T cell receptor (beta chain) was profiled in a study of blood T cell repertoires in COVID-19. Study in general: The analysed material was cDNA or gDNA that came from T cells, B-cell-depleted T cells, or PBMCs.

This CDR3 comprises 14 residues. Germline V CDR1 and CDR2: SGHKS, YYEKEE (reference sequence). Trimming took off 6 bases at V and 4 bases at J, with 16 bases between the two ends. Per the original data handling: Amplification of reference gene primers provided the estimated nucleated cell counts. Using immunoSEQ multiplex PCR, the repertoire was profiled, and TCRdb retains in-frame clones only, with some absent. Clonal size and the V and J genes are those of that table, whereas D and trimming came from the DNA. The sample shows roughly 130,000 clones, about four fifths of them seen only once. The chain recombines TRBV5-5 with TRBJ1-1; D is possibly TRBD1 (6 bases). This clonotype was obtained from a woman aged 50 to 65 with acute or convalescent COVID-19. Material for sequencing was peripheral blood. The CDR3 coding sequence is TGTGCCAGCACCCGGGGGGGCGGGGGCACTGAAGCTTTCTTT. This sequence encodes CASTRGGGGTEAFF.